This TCR beta chain was identified in a study of cytomegalovirus exposure and HLA in healthy donors (dated by TCRdb to between 2016 and 2019). About the study as a whole: According to an earlier analysis of around 600 of the donors, roughly 180 million T cells yielded some 120 million unique TCR beta sequences and around 280 Gb of sequence data. To study patterns of TCR occurrence, a later analysis re-analyzed previously published TCR beta repertoires from 666 donors and added high-resolution HLA genotyping. To predict cytomegalovirus infection status, the study combined high-throughput TCR immunosequencing, statistical association of individual TCRs with disease status, and machine learning. Along with the approximately 650-subject first cohort, a separate validation cohort of over a hundred different subjects was used. The study used immunosequencing to profile the T cell repertoires of hundreds of subjects and linked those repertoires to cytomegalovirus serostatus. Donor age, sex, ethnicity and CMV serostatus were compiled together with the repertoire data. The number of typed donors differed by locus: roughly 629-640 for A, B, C, DRB1 and DQB1; 522 for DQA1; 606 for DPA1; and some 470 for DPB1. HLA typing covered class I and class II loci at four-digit resolution. Approximately 300 gigabases of sequencing data and about 92 million unique TCR sequences made up an early release that covered some 640 HLA-typed donors. All discovery cohort repertoires had been generated using a single sequencing platform. Genome-wide SNP genotypes for about 65% of the roughly 700 donors were used in a later genetic analysis, which treated that subset as a discovery cohort. An earlier analysis of 587 of the donors used high-throughput TCR beta sequencing to judge whether each TCR beta V gene segment behaved as functional or pseudogenic. Four to six DR-DQ haplotypes were handled as single units for association and clustering, since linkage in the cohort was strong. In the later analysis, no new phenotypic data were used to find candidate immune exposures; instead, reliance was placed on TCR beta sequences and their occurrence across donors. Of the 300 to 500 genotyped donors, over 80% were placed in the genetic ancestry cluster associated with self-reported Caucasian donors. The aim of the study was to test whether cataloging public T cell receptors could identify signatures of past pathogen exposure. Among about 370 genotyped donors of the cohort, an average of approximately 220,000 unique TCR beta nucleotide sequences was sequenced per donor, of which about 20% were non-productive. What the authors observed across the whole study: Linkage disequilibrium might explain the correlated functional status among segregating V segments, but an unknown experimental factor could not be excluded. V-gene and J-gene trimming of TCR beta chains was associated with a missense DCLRE1C variant in a later genetic analysis, and the association was replicated in an independent cohort. HLA typing was unavailable for some donors at each locus, so association tests used only the typed subset. When HLA alleles, especially DR and DQ, strongly co-occurred, TCR associations were difficult to assign to individual alleles. CMV serostatus was the only immune exposure information available for the cohort. Cytomegalovirus status was reported to be diagnosed by the classifier with high specificity and sensitivity in both the original and validation cohorts. A later analysis reported that several top co-occurrence clusters appeared linked to parvovirus B19, influenza, CMV and Epstein-Barr virus. A later analysis found that most CMV-associated TCR beta chains appeared HLA-restricted, with HLA associations seemingly driven largely by CMV exposure. According to a later genetic analysis, donors in an Asian-associated ancestry cluster had fewer N-insertions in productive TCRs than the approximately 700-donor mean. The sequencing pipeline was judged likely to have produced a cluster of highly shared sequence variants as a technical artifact. In a later analysis, 15,000 to 20,000 TCR beta sequences were associated with specific HLA alleles at a false discovery rate of 0.05. In a later analysis, HLA-associated TCR beta chains were found to be more clonally expanded and to have lower generation probabilities than equally common non-associated chains. A further reported finding was that TCR beta sequences accurately predicted the HLA-A and HLA-B alleles for most subjects in the first cohort. It was suggested by the authors that the approach could potentially be generalized to other disease states and immunological phenotypes. The presence/absence analyses assumed that sequencing depth was roughly uniform across donors, and that assumption may not be true. The cohort was sequenced for TCR beta chains only, and without alpha or paired-chain data the features that could be detected were limited. In a later analysis, TCR association rates were found to vary across HLA loci, with the most associated TCRs seen for DRB1 alleles and the fewest for HLA-C alleles. Because counts were too low, seventeen rarely observed V segments, including chromosome 9 orphons, were excluded from the earlier analysis of under 650 of the donors. Because the 87-base-pair reads could not distinguish some IMGT-functional V segments, including TRBV6-2 and TRBV6-3, those segments were excluded. The study listed 150 to 200 TCR beta chains as associated with cytomegalovirus. In an earlier analysis of approximately 590 of the donors, most TCR beta V segments were observed in productive rearrangements about 87% or about 30% of the time, broadly matching IMGT annotations. A few of the identified cytomegalovirus-associated TCR beta chains were confirmed in vitro to be specific for cytomegalovirus antigens. While some public TCRs were present in many individuals, most TCR sequences turned up only very rarely across donors.

The cohort comprised several hundred healthy bone marrow donors. At the time of sampling, all cohort members were nominally healthy, though unrecorded immune exposures were likely present. The donor tested CMV seropositive and was one of the 289 seropositive cohort members. A peripheral blood sample was provided by each donor, and peripheral blood mononuclear cells were used for TCR beta sequencing. Genomic DNA was extracted from the blood cell samples with the Qiagen DNeasy Blood Extraction Kit. V and J lose 0 bases and 5 bases, and a span of 13 bases separates them. The CDR3 runs 14 amino acids, cysteine and phenylalanine included. The entry retains the CDR3 DNA only, 42 bases that are in frame from base 1. CDR1 and CDR2, per the germline V gene (reference sequence), are GTSNPN and SVGIG. Libraries came from the immunoSEQ multiplex PCR assay. For the multiplex PCR, a mixture combining 60 forward primers for TCR Vbeta segments and 13 reverse primers for TCR Jbeta segments was used. The CDR3 region of rearranged TCR beta genes was amplified from genomic DNA by a multiplex PCR assay. The amplified TCR beta libraries were sequenced on the Illumina HiSeq System as 87-base-pair reads. The authors processed their data as follows. In a later analysis, some 80 million unique TCR beta chains were counted across the approximately 620 repertoires, and around 10 million of these chains were shared by at least two donors. A nearest-neighbor algorithm error-corrected the raw reads and collapsed the reads into unique sequences, merging closely related sequences to remove PCR and sequencing errors. CDR3 sequences were aligned to IMGT reference sequences to assign V, D and J gene segments. For a sequence to be retained, a match of at least six nucleotides to both a V gene segment and a J gene segment was required. Rearrangements were called productive when the CDR3 lacked stop codons and stayed in frame with V and J; all others were non-productive. Following IMGT convention, CDR3 was defined as the stretch from the second conserved V-encoded cysteine up to the conserved J-encoded phenylalanine. The earlier analysis of some 540 of the donors excluded any sequence lacking an unambiguous match to a single V gene segment. An earlier analysis of fewer than 750 of the donors called V segments functional above 56.7% productive rearrangements and segregating when the between-donor standard deviation exceeded 5%. A statistical classification framework was developed to diagnose cytomegalovirus status using the catalog of TCR beta chain sequences. V and J gene assignment, in a later analysis, came from comparing TCR nucleotide sequences with IMGT/GENE-DB human TR gene sequences. The TCRdist pipeline was used in a later analysis to assign CDR3 sequences and most-parsimonious VDJ recombination scenarios. In a later analysis, every TCR beta chain was defined by the combination of its CDR3 amino acid sequence and its V-gene family, and reads without a unique V-gene family were dropped. In a later analysis, fewer than 650 highly shared, low-generation-probability nucleotide sequences were removed to address suspected cross-contamination and a sequencing artifact. A later analysis calculated a clonal expansion index for each public chain from normalized within-repertoire ranks of inferred template counts. A later analysis computed generation probabilities with a VDJ recombination model fitted to out-of-frame rearrangements, and checked the results against IGoR. In a later analysis, TCR-TCR, TCR-HLA and TCR-CMV co-occurrence was scored with hypergeometric tests, and a repertoire-size bias correction was applied to TCR pairs. In a later analysis, false discovery rates were estimated by permuting HLA or CMV assignments 20 times. In a later analysis, co-occurring TCRs were grouped using DBSCAN, and TCRdist sequence similarity was added for clustering within HLA-allele-positive subsets. Co-occurrence clustering excluded repertoires with fewer than 30,000 or more than 120,000 public chains, plus five with anomalous nucleotide sharing. TCRdb carries this immuneACCESS record with in-frame sequences only. Its versions omit some clonotypes, under half of them owing to an unresolved V gene in the studies checked, with the rest unexplained. V, J and clone size derive from that table, while D and trimming were established from the DNA sequence. The sample table shows some 110,000 clones, and roughly 70% are seen once. 11% of the sample goes to the ten largest clones.

Points on this clone: It lacks a known antigen. No qualities accompany the bases; no much larger clone lies one base away.

The chain joins TRBV30 to TRBJ2-5, with TRBD2 as a weak D call on 7 bases. The receptor's source is a woman between 50 and 59 years old in good health and CMV-seropositive. The sequenced sample was PBMCs. Here the CDR3 is given as CAWSVGGGRETQYF. The bases are TGTGCCTGGAGTGTAGGGGGGGGCCGGGAGACCCAGTACTTC.